This T cell receptor (beta chain) was captured in a study of CD8 T cells in Susac syndrome. On this clonotype itself: Antigen: not known.

The CD8+ and CD4+ T cells were negatively isolated, with the TEMRA cells enriched by FACS. In germline, CDR1 is SGHTA, CDR2 FQGNSA. The CDR3 is 14 amino acids. Trimming took off 0 bases at V and 1 base at J, with 4 bases between the two ends. Reverse transcription of roughly 0.5 to 1 ug RNA was carried out with random hexamers. One entry per CDR3 protein, called by TCRdb with MiXCR from the immunoSEQ multiplex PCR reads. Of 140,000 or so distinct CDR3 sequences in the sample, 94% were seen once. Study-level results: As the study acknowledged, the number of individuals who were part of its TCR sequencing and HLA analysis was relatively small.

The receptor was derived from a human donor in good health. The sequencing sample was made of CD4+ T cells from PBMCs. The chain uses TRBV7-2 and TRBJ1-5; D is uncertain. The CDR3: CASSLAASNQPQHF. CDR3 in DNA: TGTGCCAGCAGCTTAGCCGCGAGCAATCAGCCCCAGCATTTT.